This TCR beta chain was identified during a study of identical twins. Regarding the study as a whole: For out-of-frame beta sequences, excess twin sharing was weaker.

Germline V gene data show CDR1 as MNHEY and CDR2 as SVGAGI. CDR3 size: 13 residues. Trimming pared 6 bases from V and 2 bases from J, leaving 10 bases between. TCRdb reprocessed the 5' RACE reads with MiXCR, giving one entry per CDR3 protein. The sample includes more than 1.5 million distinct CDR3 sequences, roughly a third seen only once; the top ten take approximately 0.29%. To note about this clonotype: What it binds is unknown.

Material for sequencing was cord blood. The rearrangement uses TRBV6-5 and TRBJ1-2; D uncertain. This sequence was found in a newborn girl in good health. The CDR3 nucleotides are TGTGCCAGCAGAGGACGGGGAAACTATGGCTACACCTTC. It yields the protein CASRGRGNYGYTF.